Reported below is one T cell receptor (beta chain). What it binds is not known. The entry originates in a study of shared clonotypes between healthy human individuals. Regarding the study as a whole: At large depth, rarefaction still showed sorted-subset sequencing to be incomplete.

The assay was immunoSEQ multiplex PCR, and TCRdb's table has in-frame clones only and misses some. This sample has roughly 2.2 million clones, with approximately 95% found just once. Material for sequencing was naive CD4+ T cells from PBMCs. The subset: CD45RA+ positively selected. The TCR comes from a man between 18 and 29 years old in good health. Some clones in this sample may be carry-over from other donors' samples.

CDR3 in DNA: TGTGCCAGCAGGCCCGGGACAGGGGCTGGAAACACCATATATTTT. Encoded protein: CASRPGTGAGNTIYF. This chain links TRBV6-5 with TRBJ1-3; 10 positions agree with TRBD1. This CDR3 has 15 amino acids. Losses at the gene ends were 6 bases for V and 2 bases for J; bases not matched to a gene: 4. Germline CDR1 reads MNHEY; CDR2 reads SVGAGI.